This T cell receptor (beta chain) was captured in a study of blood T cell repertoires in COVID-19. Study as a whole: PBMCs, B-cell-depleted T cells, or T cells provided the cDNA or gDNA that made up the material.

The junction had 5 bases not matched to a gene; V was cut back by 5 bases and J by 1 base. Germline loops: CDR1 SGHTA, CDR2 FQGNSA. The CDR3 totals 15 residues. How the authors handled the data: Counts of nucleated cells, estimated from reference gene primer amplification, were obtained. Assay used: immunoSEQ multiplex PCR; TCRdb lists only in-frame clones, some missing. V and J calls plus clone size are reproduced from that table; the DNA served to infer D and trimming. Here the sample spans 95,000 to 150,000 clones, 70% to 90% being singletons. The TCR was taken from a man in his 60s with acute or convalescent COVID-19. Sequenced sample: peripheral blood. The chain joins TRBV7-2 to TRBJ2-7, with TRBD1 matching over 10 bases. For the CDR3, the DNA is TGTGCCAGCAGCCTTCGGACAGGGGGTTCCTACGAGCAGTACTTC. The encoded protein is CASSLRTGGSYEQYF.